These 24 T cell receptor beta chains share one sample of origin, sequenced in a study of neoadjuvant nivolumab and ipilimumab in lung cancer. Sequencing used immunoSEQ multiplex PCR; TCRdb keeps in-frame clones, though not all of them. This repertoire shows around 13,000 clones, roughly 70% found once; its top ten account for 20% to 25%. Sequences were derived from peripheral blood, sampled after neoadjuvant nivolumab, alone or with ipilimumab, at or shortly before surgery. Source of these receptors: an adult with non-small cell lung cancer.

This clone was observed a few times. V is TRBV18 and J is TRBJ2-5; 11 nucleotides line up with TRBD2. V gave up 7 bases and J gave up 4 bases; unmatched junction bases: 2. Germline CDR1 and CDR2: KGHSH and LQKENI. The CDR3 spans 13 residues. CDR3 loop: CASFGLAGETQYF. In nucleotides, the CDR3 is TGTGCCAGCTTCGGACTAGCGGGAGAGACCCAGTACTTC. The entire variable domain, with the rest obtained from reference TRBV18 and TRBJ2-5, is as follows: NAGVMQNPRHLVRRRGQEARLRCSPMKGHSHVYWYRQLPEEGLKFMVYLQKENIIDESGMPKERFSAEFPKEGPSILRIQQVVRGDSAAYFCASFGLAGETQYFGPGTRLLVL.

The chain employs TRBV5-1 and TRBJ2-7; D is perhaps TRBD1 or TRBD2 (5 bases each). V dropped 0 bases and J dropped 0 bases, with 13 bases sitting between them. CDR1 is SGHRS, CDR2 YFSETQ, per germline. CDR3 size: 16 residues. The CDR3 region is CASSLVGDPYSYEQYF. CDR3 nucleotide sequence: TGCGCCAGCAGCTTGGTCGGGGACCCCTACTCCTACGAGCAGTACTTC.

The chain employs TRBV5-5 and TRBJ2-5; 8 bases match TRBD2. Germline V gene lookup returns CDR1 SGHKS and CDR2 YYEKEE (reference sequence). With V trimmed by 4 bases and J by 4 bases, 9 bases remained unmatched. The CDR3 extends over 15 amino acids. CDR3 sequence: CASSVRGAGAETQYF. The CDR3 nucleotides are TGTGCCAGCAGCGTTAGAGGAGCGGGAGCAGAGACCCAGTACTTC.

This sequence joins TRBV18 and TRBJ1-1, with D maybe TRBD1 (6 bases). The germline CDR1 and CDR2 sequences are KGHSH and LQKENI. Trimming took 1 base from V and 4 from J, leaving 13 bases between them. The CDR3 spans 15 residues. The CDR3 sequence is CASSPQTGTGTEAFF. In DNA form, the CDR3 reads TGTGCCAGCTCACCACAGACAGGCACGGGCACTGAAGCTTTCTTT.

J is TRBJ2-7 and V is TRBV29-1; 7 nucleotides match TRBD1. Germline V lookup: CDR1 SQVTM, CDR2 ANQGSEA. This CDR3 is built from 11 residues. Trimming removed 6 bases from V and 3 bases from J; junction bases left unmatched: 2. The CDR3 loop is CSVTGNYEQYF. CDR3 in DNA: TGCAGCGTGACAGGGAACTACGAGCAGTACTTC.

The chain joins TRBV2 to TRBJ2-3; 10 bases align to TRBD2. The CDR3 has 14 amino acids. Germline assignment: CDR1 SNHLY and CDR2 FYNNEI. V lost 5 bases to trimming and J lost 5 bases; unmatched junction nucleotides: 4. In nucleotides, the CDR3 is TGTGCCAGCAGTCAGCGGGAGGGCGGAGATACGCAGTATTTT. Translating gives CASSQREGGDTQYF.

The chain recombines TRBV18 with TRBJ1-5, with D unresolved. The CDR3 sequence is 16 residues long. Trimming removed 2 bases at V and 1 base at J, with 12 bases between. Germline CDR1 and CDR2: KGHSH and LQKENI. This chain's CDR3 is CASSPSSRPSNQPQHF. CDR3 DNA: TGTGCCAGCTCACCAAGTTCGAGGCCGAGCAATCAGCCCCAGCATTTT.

Written as DNA, the CDR3 is TGTGCCAGCAGTAGCACCGGGACAGGCCTCTATGGCTACACCTTC. Translated: CASSSTGTGLYGYTF. The rearrangement uses TRBV6-5 and TRBJ1-2; TRBD1 aligns across 8 bases. The CDR3 is 15 residues long. Germline CDR1 and CDR2: MNHEY and SVGAGI. With 5 bases clipped from V and 4 bases from J, the junction kept 9 bases outside the gene matches.

V gene TRBV7-2 combines with J gene TRBJ2-7, with 10 bases matching TRBD2. The CDR3 extends over 13 amino acids. The V gene's germline CDR1 is SGHTA and CDR2 FQGNSA. J gave up 6 bases and V 4 bases, and 3 bases lay outside the gene matches. For the CDR3, the DNA is TGTGCCAGCAGCTCCCAGCGGGAGGGCGAGCAGTACTTC. Its protein product is CASSSQREGEQYF.

CDR3 sequence: CASSLLRATSEQYF. The DNA of the CDR3 is TGTGCCAGCAGCTTATTGAGGGCCACCTCCGAGCAGTACTTC. This chain joins TRBV11-1 and TRBJ2-7; perhaps TRBD2 as D (5 bases). The CDR3 runs to 14 residues. Trimming pared 2 bases from V and 6 bases from J, leaving 14 bases between. CDR1 is SGHAT and CDR2 is FQDESV in the germline V gene (reference sequence). Supplemented by reference TRBV11-1 and TRBJ2-7, the full variable domain reads EAEVAQSPRYKITEKSQAVAFWCDPISGHATLYWYRQILGQGPELLVQFQDESVVDDSQLPKDRFSAERLKGVDSTLKIQPAELGDSAMYLCASSLLRATSEQYFGPGTRLTVT.

V and J are TRBV29-1 and TRBJ2-5; either TRBD1 or TRBD2 may supply D (5 bases each). V lost 0 bases, J lost 5 bases, and 13 bases lay in between. The germline V gene encodes CDR1 SQVTM and CDR2 ANQGSEA. The CDR3 sequence is 14 residues long. The CDR3 protein is CSVEDSGTQETQYF. In DNA form, the CDR3 reads TGCAGCGTTGAAGATTCAGGGACCCAGGAGACCCAGTACTTC.

The chain links TRBV18 to TRBJ2-7; possibly TRBD1 for D (5 bases). V was clipped by 3 bases and J by 6 bases, with 12 bases between them. This CDR3 comprises 13 residues. The germline CDR1 and CDR2 sequences are KGHSH and LQKENI. In DNA form, the CDR3 reads TGTGCCAGCTCACCTCCAGGGCCGGGCGAGCAGTACTTC. This sequence encodes CASSPPGPGEQYF.

This rearrangement joins TRBV5-5 to TRBJ2-7; 9 bases are a match to TRBD2. Losses at the gene ends were 6 bases for V and 2 bases for J; bases not matched to a gene: 12. The CDR3 consists of 16 residues. Germline CDR1 and CDR2: SGHKS and YYEKEE (reference sequence). The DNA of the CDR3 is TGTGCCAGCAACTTTAGGGCGGGAGGGCCCCCCTACGAGCAGTACTTC. Translating gives CASNFRAGGPPYEQYF.

The gene calls are TRBV5-1 and TRBJ1-1; TRBD1 matches at 7 bases. The germline CDR1 and CDR2 sequences are SGHRS and YFSETQ. Trimming removed 2 bases from V and 5 bases from J; junction bases left unmatched: 12. This CDR3 is 16 amino acids long. CDR3 nucleotides: TGCGCCAGCAGCTTAACAGGGGAGGGTTTTGGAACTGAAGCTTTCTTT. Its protein product is CASSLTGEGFGTEAFF.

The chain employs TRBV5-4 and TRBJ2-3; D is ambiguous. CDR3 length: 13 amino acids. The V gene lost 3 bases and the J gene lost 4 bases, with 9 bases spanning the gap. Germline assignment: CDR1 SGHNT and CDR2 YYREEE (reference sequence). The CDR3 is CASSSAGADTQYF. The CDR3 coding sequence is TGTGCCAGCAGCTCTGCAGGAGCAGATACGCAGTATTTT. The full variable domain, with the rest looked up from reference TRBV5-4 and TRBJ2-3, is ETGVTQSPTHLIKTRGQQVTLRCSSQSGHNTVSWYQQALGQGPQFIFQYYREEENGRGNFPPRFSGLQFPNYSSELNVNALELDDSALYLCASSSAGADTQYFGPGTRLTVL.

V and J are TRBV30 and TRBJ1-2, with a tentative D call TRBD1 (6 bases). The CDR3 is 12 amino acids. V lost 5 bases, J lost 3 bases, and 10 bases lay in between. Germline V gives CDR1 GTSNPN, CDR2 SVGIG (reference sequence). The CDR3 DNA is TGTGCCTGGGACAGGCGCGACTATGGCTACACCTTC. It codes for CAWDRRDYGYTF.

This clone has a handful of counts. This sequence joins TRBV7-9 and TRBJ2-7; no firm D call. The CDR3 covers 13 residues. The V end was cut by 1 base, the J end by 5 bases, with 9 bases between. CDR1 is SEHNR, CDR2 FQNEAQ, per germline (reference sequence). The CDR3 sequence is CASSLGLPNEQYF. The CDR3 DNA reads TGTGCCAGCAGCTTAGGCCTACCAAACGAGCAGTACTTC.

This chain connects TRBV9 to TRBJ2-7; no firm D call. This CDR3 is 16 amino acids long. Germline V CDR1 and CDR2: SGDLS, YYNGEE. With 2 bases removed from V and 2 bases from J, the gap between germline ends came to 17 bases. The CDR3 here is CASSVLGGPNPYEQYF. For the CDR3, the DNA is TGTGCCAGCAGCGTCCTGGGCGGACCTAACCCCTACGAGCAGTACTTC.

This chain joins TRBV7-3 and TRBJ1-2; 8 nucleotides line up with TRBD1. V dropped 5 bases and J dropped 5; count of bases not matched to a gene: 4. Per germline, CDR1 SGHTA and CDR2 FQGTGA. The length of the CDR3 is 13 residues. The CDR3 loop is CASSQQGVYGYTF. The CDR3 bases are TGTGCCAGCAGCCAACAGGGGGTATATGGCTACACCTTC. Full variable domain (outside the CDR3, taken from reference TRBV7-3 and TRBJ1-2): GAGVSQTPSNKVTEKGKYVELRCDPISGHTALYWYRQSLGQGPEFLIYFQGTGAADDSGLPNDRFFAVRPEGSVSTLKIQRTERGDSAVYLCASSQQGVYGYTFGSGTRLTVV.

This clone occurred once. The CDR3 spells CASSSGQGALAGELFF. The CDR3 bases are TGCGCCAGCAGCTCAGGACAGGGGGCTTTGGCCGGGGAGCTGTTTTTT. The gene calls are TRBV5-1 and TRBJ2-2, with 11 nucleotides matching TRBD1. The CDR3 is made up of 16 amino acids. Germline trimming cut 3 bases from V and 6 bases from J; bases unmatched to any gene: 7. In germline, CDR1 is SGHRS, CDR2 YFSETQ.

The chain carries TRBV10-2 and TRBJ1-1; unclear D gene. Germline loops: CDR1 WSHSY, CDR2 SAAADI. Trimming took off 6 bases at V and 4 bases at J, with 9 bases between the two ends. The CDR3 covers 12 residues. CDR3 sequence reads: CASSLYGTEAFF. As DNA, the CDR3 is TGCGCCAGCAGCTTATACGGCACTGAAGCTTTCTTT.

This clone turned up a few times. V is TRBV6-6 and J is TRBJ1-4; D is perhaps TRBD1 (6 bases). Between the trimmed V and J ends, which lost 6 bases and 5 bases, there was a span of 13 bases. This CDR3 has 14 residues. Looked up from germline, CDR1 is MNHNY and CDR2 is SVGAGI (reference sequence). The CDR3 reads CASRRGEPNEKLFF. The CDR3 DNA sequence: TGTGCCAGCAGGAGGGGGGAACCGAATGAAAAACTGTTTTTT.

The J gene is TRBJ1-1, the V gene TRBV7-9, with 7 bases that match TRBD1. J was trimmed by 11 bases and V by 4 bases; bases with no gene match: 7. Germline lookup yields CDR1 SEHNR and CDR2 FQNEAQ (reference sequence). The CDR3 length is 12 residues. The CDR3 DNA sequence: TGTGCCAGCAGCTCCGGGCAGGGGGTGGCTTTCTTT. Amino acid sequence: CASSSGQGVAFF.

J is TRBJ2-3 and V is TRBV29-1; 14 nucleotides line up with TRBD2. V lost 5 bases to trimming and J lost 6 bases; unmatched junction nucleotides: 10. The CDR3 length is 16 residues. Germline CDR1 reads SQVTM; CDR2 reads ANQGSEA. In DNA, the CDR3 is TGCAGCGTTCTCGGGGGACTAGCGGGAGAAATGGATACGCAGTATTTT. Translating gives CSVLGGLAGEMDTQYF.